These T cell receptor beta chains were read from a single sample in a study of T-cell reconstitution after alpha-beta-depleted transplantation in children. TCRdb passed the PCR reads through MiXCR, listing each CDR3 protein once. Of 490,000 or so distinct CDR3 sequences detected, around 13% appear once; the ten largest clones hold about 5.4%. The sequencing used PBMCs from the stem cell graft donor, collected from the stem cell graft. The receptors shown here come from a human donor who donated a stem cell graft to a child with combined immunodeficiency. CDR3s include the opening cysteine and the closing phenylalanine or tryptophan. A D gene is named only where the DNA matches it firmly. Size values are once, few and many counts, or a class for expanded clones, and some rows have none.

NA TRBD2 TRBJ2-3 TRBV12-3/TRBV12-4 TGTGCCAGCAGTGGCCTTGGACTAGCGGGCCCCGATACGCAGTATTTT CASSGLGLAGPDTQYF
many NA TRBJ2-7 TRBV5-1 TGCGCCAGCAGCACCAGCCGGGCGTCCTACGAGCAGTACTTC CASSTSRASYEQYF
many NA TRBJ2-7 TRBV10-3 TGTGCCATCAGACCGTCCTGGACAGAAACGTACGAGCAGTACTTC CAIRPSWTETYEQYF
many TRBD2 TRBJ2-7 TRBV12-3/TRBV12-4 TGTGCCAGCAGTCCCGGGACTAGCGGGAGCTACGAGCAGTACTTC CASSPGTSGSYEQYF
many NA TRBJ1-4 TRBV7-9 TGTGCCAGCAGCCCAGCGGACAGTGACGAAAAACTGTTTTTT CASSPADSDEKLFF
few TRBD2 TRBJ2-1 TRBV12-3/TRBV12-4 TGTGCCAGCAGTTTCACTAGCGGGGCCAACAATGAGCAGTTCTTC CASSFTSGANNEQFF
many NA TRBJ2-2 TRBV9 TGTGCCAGCAGCTCCCACAGCACCGGGGAGCTGTTTTTT CASSSHSTGELFF
many TRBD1 TRBJ2-7 TRBV28 TGTGCCAGCAGTTTATACCAGGGGGCTTCCAACTACGAGCAGTACTTC CASSLYQGASNYEQYF
few NA TRBJ2-1 TRBV6-5 TGTGCCAGCAGTTACTCGTTGGGGCTAGCCTACAATGAGCAGTTCTTC CASSYSLGLAYNEQFF
few NA TRBJ1-2 TRBV7-2 TGTGCCAGCAGCTCCTCCGCACGATCCGCGTATGGCTACACCTTC CASSSSARSAYGYTF
few NA TRBJ1-4 TRBV20-1 TGCAGTGCGAGGAGGACGGCAACTAATGAAAAACTGTTTTTT CSARRTATNEKLFF
NA NA TRBJ2-2 TRBV9 TGTGCCAGCAGCGTAGGGATCGGGGGTACCGGGGAGCTGTTTTTT CASSVGIGGTGELFF